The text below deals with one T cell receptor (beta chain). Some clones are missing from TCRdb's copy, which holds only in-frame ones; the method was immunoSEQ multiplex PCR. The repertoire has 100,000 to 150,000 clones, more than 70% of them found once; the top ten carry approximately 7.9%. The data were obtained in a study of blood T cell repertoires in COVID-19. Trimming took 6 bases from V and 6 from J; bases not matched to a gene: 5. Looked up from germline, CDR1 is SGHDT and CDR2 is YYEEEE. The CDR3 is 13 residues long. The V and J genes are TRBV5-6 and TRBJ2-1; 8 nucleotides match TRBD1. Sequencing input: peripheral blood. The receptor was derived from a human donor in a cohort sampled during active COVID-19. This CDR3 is CASNLGQGNEQFF. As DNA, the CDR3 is TGTGCCAGCAACCTTGGACAGGGCAATGAGCAGTTCTTC.